Listed here are 22 T cell receptor beta chains from one sample, sequenced in a study of human T cells and chemical hapten exposure. This sample's time point: patch test 2, 6 weeks after DPC sensitization. The treatment: therapeutic diphenylcyclopropenone sensitization with weekly scalp DPC. In TCRdb, the RACE reads were re-called with MiXCR into one record per CDR3 protein. The table has 84,000 or so distinct CDR3 sequences, about 10% seen once. Sample: whole blood, taken in connection with sensitization to the hapten diphenylcyclopropenone (DPC). The receptors were sampled from a woman aged 25-40 years with alopecia areata. Some clones in this sample may be carry-over from other donors' samples.

V is TRBV25-1 and J is TRBJ2-3; the match to TRBD2 covers 10 bases. V gave up 3 bases and J gave up 0 bases; unmatched junction bases: 3. The CDR3 has 16 amino acids. Germline V gene data show CDR1 as MGHDK and CDR2 as SYGVNS. The CDR3 DNA follows: TGTGCCAGCAGTGATAGCGGGAGGAGGAGCACAGATACGCAGTATTTT. Translation: CASSDSGRRSTDTQYF.

V is TRBV11-2 and J is TRBJ2-3, with a possible D match to TRBD1 (5 bases). Trimming took 2 bases from V and 0 from J, leaving 6 bases between them. Germline V gene data show CDR1 as SGHAT and CDR2 as FQNNGV. There are 14 residues in the CDR3. The CDR3 DNA is TGTGCCAGCAGCTTACAGGGTAGCACAGATACGCAGTATTTT. This codes for CASSLQGSTDTQYF. Full variable domain (outside the CDR3, taken from reference TRBV11-2 and TRBJ2-3): EAGVAQSPRYKIIEKRQSVAFWCNPISGHATLYWYQQILGQGPKLLIQFQNNGVVDDSQLPKDRFSAERLKGVDSTLKIQPAKLEDSAVYLCASSLQGSTDTQYFGPGTRLTVL.

This clonotype has ten or more counts. In DNA form, the CDR3 reads TGTGCCAGCAGCCCTAGCGGGGGGTACACAGATACGCAGTATTTT. Amino acids: CASSPSGGYTDTQYF. The chain joins TRBV7-3 to TRBJ2-3; TRBD2 aligns across 11 bases. CDR1 is SGHTA, CDR2 FQGTGA, per germline. The V segment lost 5 bases and the J segment 2 bases; nucleotides outside the gene matches: 3. This CDR3 spans 15 amino acids.

This clonotype was seen ten or more times. V is TRBV29-1 and J is TRBJ1-2, with D tentatively TRBD1 (5 bases). CDR3 size: 14 residues. Between the trimmed V and J ends, which lost 6 bases and 8 bases, there was a span of 22 bases. The germline V gene encodes CDR1 SQVTM and CDR2 ANQGSEA. In DNA, the CDR3 is TGCAGCGTCGAGCGAGGGGCCTACCTGGAGGGCTACACCTTC. Protein sequence: CSVERGAYLEGYTF.

This clonotype has ten or more counts. This rearrangement joins TRBV14 to TRBJ1-1, with D perhaps TRBD1 (5 bases). Germline V lookup: CDR1 SGHDN, CDR2 FVKESK. With 3 bases removed from V and 2 bases from J, the gap between germline ends came to 10 bases. This CDR3 comprises 14 residues. The CDR3 nucleotides read TGTGCCAGCAGCCATTGGGACCATAACACTGAAGCTTTCTTT. Its translation is CASSHWDHNTEAFF.

This clonotype occurred many times. The chain carries TRBV20-1 and TRBJ2-3; 8 bases agree with TRBD2. CDR3 length equals 15 residues. V lost 4 bases, J lost 2 bases, and 8 bases stayed unmatched. Germline V gene data show CDR1 as DFQATT and CDR2 as SNEGSKA (reference sequence). The CDR3 nucleotides read TGCAGTGCTACACTCCTAGCGGGCCTCACAGATACGCAGTATTTT. It is translated as CSATLLAGLTDTQYF.

In its sample, this clonotype was seen many times. The chain couples TRBV7-2 to TRBJ2-1, with 10 bases identical to TRBD2. Germline V lookup: CDR1 SGHTA, CDR2 FQGNSA. There are 15 residues in the CDR3. The V and J ends lost 5 bases and 8 bases, in that order; junction bases with no gene match: 9. The CDR3 reads CASSPGTSAVDEQFF. The CDR3 bases are TGTGCCAGCAGCCCGGGGACTAGCGCAGTGGATGAGCAGTTCTTC.

This clonotype was observed many times. The chain has TRBV11-1 and TRBJ2-7, with D tentatively TRBD1 or TRBD2 (5 bases each). This CDR3 spans 15 amino acids. With 2 bases removed from V and 2 bases from J, the gap between germline ends came to 13 bases. The germline V gene has CDR1 SGHAT and CDR2 FQDESV (reference sequence). The CDR3 DNA follows: TGTGCCAGCAGCTTACGCGGTTGGGGGACCTACGAGCAGTACTTC. Its protein is CASSLRGWGTYEQYF.

This clonotype was seen repeatedly, ten times or more. This chain joins TRBV6-2 or TRBV6-3 and TRBJ1-1, with D possibly being TRBD1 (6 bases). CDR3 size: 13 residues. Looked up from germline, CDR1 is MNHEY and CDR2 is SVGEGT. V gave up 10 bases and J gave up 5 bases, with 17 bases separating them. The CDR3 loop is CATRETGMTEAFF. The CDR3 DNA sequence: TGTGCCACCAGAGAAACAGGGATGACTGAAGCTTTCTTT.

The sample holds many counts of this clonotype. The chain couples TRBV7-2 to TRBJ2-5; D possibly corresponds to TRBD2 (5 bases). There are 13 residues in the CDR3. Trimming left V 2 bases short and J 5 bases short, with 9 bases between. Germline V gene lookup returns CDR1 SGHTA and CDR2 FQGNSA. CDR3 in DNA: TGTGCCAGCAGCTTATCTACGGGGGAGACCCAGTACTTC. It encodes CASSLSTGETQYF.

The chain employs TRBV4-2 and TRBJ1-2; 9 bases match TRBD1. Per germline, CDR1 LGHNA and CDR2 YNFKEQ. The CDR3 covers 15 residues. The J segment lost 3 bases and the V segment lost 0 bases, leaving 2 bases of the junction unmatched. The CDR3 reads CASSQEGDRDYGYTF. The CDR3 DNA is TGTGCCAGCAGCCAAGAAGGGGACAGGGACTATGGCTACACCTTC.

This clonotype was seen more than once but under ten times. V usage is TRBV4-3 and J usage is TRBJ2-6; tentatively, D is TRBD1 or TRBD2 (6 bases each). The V end lost 1 base, the J end lost 2 bases, and 18 bases lay between the germline ends. Looked up from germline, CDR1 is LGHNA and CDR2 is YSLEER. The CDR3 is 19 residues long. The CDR3 loop reads CASSQGRGALLPGANVLTF. The DNA for the CDR3 is TGCGCCAGCAGCCAAGGAAGGGGGGCCTTGCTCCCTGGGGCCAACGTCCTGACTTTC.

This clonotype was seen many times. The chain joins TRBV6-4 to TRBJ2-1, with 12 bases aligning to TRBD2. Germline V CDR1 and CDR2: MRHNA, SNTAGT. This CDR3 comprises 15 residues. Unmatched junction bases numbered 0, after V lost 0 bases and J lost 6 bases. This chain's CDR3 is CASSDSTSGSNEQFF. CDR3 bases: TGTGCCAGCAGTGACTCGACTAGCGGGAGCAATGAGCAGTTCTTC.

For this clonotype: Given a much more abundant clone one base away, this may be a read error. The chain is built from TRBV11-2 and TRBJ1-6; 7 nucleotides agree with TRBD1. V lost 6 bases to trimming and J lost 10 bases; unmatched junction nucleotides: 12. The CDR3 contains 15 residues. CDR1 is SGHAT, CDR2 FQNNGV, per germline. In nucleotides, the CDR3 is TGTGCCAGCAGGCCCTCCGGGTCAGGGGGATCACCCCTCCACTTT. Its protein product is CASRPSGSGGSPLHF. Together with reference TRBV11-2 and TRBJ1-6, the CDR3 gives the full variable domain: EAGVAQSPRYKIIEKRQSVAFWCNPISGHATLYWYQQILGQGPKLLIQFQNNGVVDDSQLPKDRFSAERLKGVDSTLKIQPAKLEDSAVYLCASRPSGSGGSPLHFGNGTRLTVT.

This clonotype was picked up many times. The chain has TRBV7-2 and TRBJ1-2, with 7 positions matching TRBD1. CDR1 and CDR2 from the germline V gene are SGHTA and FQGNSA. The CDR3 is made up of 13 amino acids. After removal of 3 bases from V and 8 bases from J, the junction contained 6 bases not matched to a gene. CDR3 DNA: TGTGCCAGCAGCTTGGAGTGGACAGGAGGCTACACCTTC. Its protein product is CASSLEWTGGYTF. The whole variable domain, filled in from reference TRBV7-2 and TRBJ1-2, reads GAGVSQSPSNKVTEKGKDVELRCDPISGHTALYWYRQSLGQGLEFLIYFQGNSAPDKSGLPSDRFSAERTGGSVSTLTIQRTQQEDSAVYLCASSLEWTGGYTFGSGTRLTVV.

This clonotype was seen more than once but under ten times. The chain couples TRBV5-5 to TRBJ1-1; maybe TRBD1 (5 bases). Per the germline V gene, CDR1 is SGHKS and CDR2 is YYEKEE (reference sequence). Between the trimmed V and J ends, which lost 0 bases and 1 base, there was a span of 7 bases. This CDR3 comprises 14 residues. Here the CDR3 reads CASSLARANTEAFF. The CDR3 bases are TGTGCCAGCAGCTTGGCCAGGGCGAACACTGAAGCTTTCTTT.

V gene TRBV6-1 combines with J gene TRBJ2-2, with 7 positions matching TRBD1. V shed 5 bases and J 4 bases; nucleotides not matched to a gene: 7. CDR3 length: 15 residues. Germline CDR1 and CDR2: MNHNS and SASEGT. Here the CDR3 DNA reads TGTGCCAGCAGTAAGGGGACAGTTCCCACCGGGGAGCTGTTTTTT. Amino acids: CASSKGTVPTGELFF.

Ten or more counts support this clonotype. V gene TRBV12-3 or TRBV12-4 combines with J gene TRBJ1-2; 7 positions agree with TRBD1. CDR3 length: 15 residues. J lost 2 bases, V lost 2 bases, and 5 bases had no gene match. CDR3 nucleotides: TGTGCCAGCAGTTTACGAGGGGGCAGGAACTATGGCTACACCTTC. Amino acid sequence: CASSLRGGRNYGYTF.

The rearrangement uses TRBV6-5 and TRBJ2-3; D perhaps matches TRBD2 (6 bases). Trimming stripped 7 bases from V and 0 bases from J, with 11 bases between. The CDR3 is 14 residues long. The V gene's germline CDR1 is MNHEY and CDR2 SVGAGI. The CDR3 loop is CASKTGVSTDTQYF. CDR3 coding DNA: TGTGCCAGCAAAACGGGGGTTAGCACAGATACGCAGTATTTT.

This clonotype was counted many times. The chain carries TRBV28 and TRBJ2-5; TRBD2 matches 12 bases. V lost 7 bases and J lost 8; bases outside the gene matches: 5. Germline loops: CDR1 MDHEN, CDR2 SYDVKM. The CDR3 length is 13 residues. The CDR3 sequence: CASTPGLAGTQYF. The CDR3 region has the DNA TGTGCCAGCACTCCCGGACTAGCGGGAACCCAGTACTTC.

This clonotype appeared many times. The V gene is TRBV20-1, the J gene TRBJ2-6; D is tentatively TRBD1 or TRBD2 (5 bases each). The CDR3 is 14 amino acids. CDR1 is DFQATT, CDR2 SNEGSKA, per germline (reference sequence). V was shortened by 6 bases and J by 4 bases, with 13 bases between the two germline ends. The CDR3 sequence: CSASPGPGANVLTF. The CDR3 region has the DNA TGCAGTGCCAGCCCGGGGCCCGGGGCCAACGTCCTGACTTTC.

The sample holds many counts of this clonotype. V and J are TRBV7-8 and TRBJ1-6, with D perhaps matching TRBD1 (5 bases). Trimming cost V 7 bases and J 0 bases, with 19 bases left between them. The CDR3 runs 18 residues. Germline CDR1 and CDR2: SGHVS and FQNEAQ. CDR3: CASTLQGRTSSYNSPLHF. DNA for the CDR3: TGTGCCAGCACCCTCCAGGGCAGGACGAGCTCCTATAATTCACCCCTCCACTTT. Combining the CDR3 with reference TRBV7-8 and TRBJ1-6 gives the whole variable domain GAGVSQSPRYKVAKRGQDVALRCDPISGHVSLFWYQQALGQGPEFLTYFQNEAQLDKSGLPSDRFFAERPEGSVSTLKIQRTQQEDSAVYLCASTLQGRTSSYNSPLHFGNGTRLTVT.